This T cell receptor beta chain derives from a study of siplizumab effects on memory and regulatory T cells. Approximately 10^5 TCR templates underwent assay in every sample. Libraries were prepared by immunoSEQ multiplex PCR; TCRdb keeps only in-frame clonotypes and omits some of them. The data show 100,000 or so clones, with over 85% seen just once and about 0.16% held by the top ten. The sample consisted of non-Treg CD4+ T cells sorted from blood. The source is a human donor in good health.

In DNA, the CDR3 is TGTGCCTCCGCCCGGGGATCGGGCGAAAAACTGTTTTTT. The encoded protein is CASARGSGEKLFF. The chain combines TRBV19 with TRBJ1-4; no clear D gene. This CDR3 region has 13 residues. Germline CDR1 LNHDA, CDR2 SQIVND (reference sequence). Trimming removed 11 bases from V and 8 bases from J, with 18 bases in between.